The 30 T cell receptor beta chains presented below share a single source sample, sequenced in a study of T cell changes during pregnancy in multiple sclerosis. Data came from immunoSEQ multiplex PCR; TCRdb stores just in-frame clones and leaves some out. The sample shows under 50,000 clones, 92% of them seen only once. The sample consisted of CD8+ T cells from peripheral blood mononuclear cells, taken in the third trimester of pregnancy. The receptors here all came from a female donor with multiple sclerosis, enrolled in a pregnancy study.

The chain is built from TRBV4-1 and TRBJ2-7; D perhaps matches TRBD2 (6 bases). The germline V gene has CDR1 MGHRA and CDR2 YSYEKL. Trimming removed 1 base at V and 2 bases at J, with 9 bases between. The CDR3 loop spans 14 amino acids. CDR3 sequence (DNA): TGCGCCAGCAGCCAAGTGGCGGGGACCTACGAGCAGTACTTC. Its protein product is CASSQVAGTYEQYF.

This clone appeared once. Here the CDR3 reads CATSRDIRATGTSGTDTQYF. For the CDR3, the DNA is TGTGCCACCAGCAGAGACATCCGGGCCACAGGGACTAGCGGCACAGATACGCAGTATTTT. The chain is built from TRBV15 and TRBJ2-3, with 10 bases lining up with TRBD2. V lost 0 bases to trimming and J lost 1 base; unmatched junction nucleotides: 13. The CDR3 covers 20 residues. Germline lookup yields CDR1 LNHNV and CDR2 YYDKDF (reference sequence).

The CDR3 nucleotides are TGCGCCAGCAGCCAAGATAGACAGTACACCTTC. Residues: CASSQDRQYTF. V and J are TRBV4-3 and TRBJ1-2; tentatively, D is TRBD1 (5 bases). Trimming left V 0 bases short and J 11 bases short, with 7 bases between. Germline V gene data show CDR1 as LGHNA and CDR2 as YSLEER. This CDR3 contains 11 residues.

This sequence joins TRBV2 and TRBJ2-7, with a tentative D call TRBD1 (6 bases). The CDR3 length is 12 residues. Trimming left V 6 bases short and J 5 bases short, with 11 bases between. The germline CDR1 and CDR2 sequences are SNHLY and FYNNEI. The CDR3 region has the DNA TGTGCCAGCAGGACCAGGGGTAACGAGCAGTACTTC. This gives the protein CASRTRGNEQYF.

This clone was detected only once. V usage is TRBV19 and J usage is TRBJ2-1; 13 bases map to TRBD2. V shed 6 bases, J shed 8 bases, and the junction held 16 bases outside the gene matches. Germline loops: CDR1 LNHDA, CDR2 SQIVND (reference sequence). The CDR3 loop spans 18 amino acids. Here the CDR3 reads CASSPLPGTSGMIDEQFF. The CDR3 DNA is TGTGCCAGTAGCCCACTCCCCGGGACTAGCGGGATGATCGATGAGCAGTTCTTC.

This clone was seen only once. The gene calls are TRBV28 and TRBJ1-4; 9 nucleotides line up with TRBD1. With V trimmed by 6 bases and J by 7 bases, 18 bases remained unmatched. The CDR3 contains 18 residues. CDR1 MDHEN and CDR2 SYDVKM come from the germline V gene. The CDR3 bases are TGTGCCAGCAGAGGCCGGGACAGGGCGGTATACCTCTCTGAAAAACTGTTTTTT. Translating it yields CASRGRDRAVYLSEKLFF.

J is TRBJ2-1 and V is TRBV21-1; TRBD1 was called by the table and not checked on the DNA. TRBV21-1 is marked as a pseudogene. The CDR3 covers 13 residues. CDR3 residues: CASSKEGGWGQFF. The CDR3 bases are TGTGCCAGCAGCAAAGAAGGGGGTTGGGGGCAGTTCTTC.

The rearrangement links TRBV6-1 to TRBJ2-7; no reliable D call. Trimming took off 4 bases at V and 2 bases at J, with 9 bases between the two ends. The CDR3 extends over 13 amino acids. The germline CDR1 and CDR2 sequences are MNHNS and SASEGT. The CDR3 bases are TGTGCCAGCAGTGTCGACTTAACCTACGAGCAGTACTTC. Its translation is CASSVDLTYEQYF.

CDR3 bases: TGTGCCAGCAGCTCGACAGGGAACCGTTACACAGATACGCAGTATTTT. This translates into CASSSTGNRYTDTQYF. V gene TRBV7-3 combines with J gene TRBJ2-3; 7 positions agree with TRBD1. From germline, CDR1 is SGHTA and CDR2 FQGTGA. This CDR3 comprises 16 residues. V gave up 4 bases and J gave up 2 bases; unmatched junction bases: 9.

This clone is a singleton in its sample. The V and J genes are TRBV27 and TRBJ2-1; no reliable D call. From germline, CDR1 is MNHEY and CDR2 SMNVEV (reference sequence). The CDR3 is made up of 14 amino acids. V was pared by 2 bases and J by 0 bases, with 5 bases between. CDR3 sequence reads: CASSLEISYNEQFF. The CDR3, as DNA: TGTGCCAGCAGTTTAGAGATCTCCTACAATGAGCAGTTCTTC.

The chain joins TRBV7-6 to TRBJ2-2; D gene unclear. Trimming cost V 2 bases and J 3 bases, with 10 bases left between them. This CDR3 has 15 residues. CDR1 and CDR2 from the germline V gene are SGHVS and FNYEAQ. The CDR3 loop is CASSLSVTYTGELFF. CDR3 nucleotide sequence: TGTGCCAGCAGCTTAAGCGTCACTTACACCGGGGAGCTGTTTTTT.

The chain links TRBV7-9 to TRBJ2-5, with D possibly TRBD1 on 6 matching bases. This CDR3 has 16 residues. Germline loops: CDR1 SEHNR, CDR2 FQNEAQ (reference sequence). Trimming shortened V by 0 bases and J by 5 bases, and 16 bases separated the two germline ends. The CDR3 loop reads CASSLAPGERVETQYF. The CDR3, as DNA: TGTGCCAGCAGCTTAGCCCCAGGGGAGAGGGTGGAGACCCAGTACTTC. Variable domain in full (rest from reference TRBV7-9 and TRBJ2-5): DTGVSQNPRHKITKRGQNVTFRCDPISEHNRLYWYRQTLGQGPEFLTYFQNEAQLEKSRLLSDRFSAERPKGSFSTLEIQRTEQGDSAMYLCASSLAPGERVETQYFGPGTRLLVL.

The chain uses TRBV27 and TRBJ2-1, with D possibly TRBD2 on 5 matching bases. Trimming took 6 bases from V and 5 from J, leaving 14 bases between them. The germline V gene encodes CDR1 MNHEY and CDR2 SMNVEV (reference sequence). This CDR3 has 14 amino acids. The CDR3 nucleotides are TGTGCCAGCAGACATGGGTCCGGGAACAATGAGCAGTTCTTC. Protein sequence: CASRHGSGNNEQFF.

This clone showed up just once. This rearrangement joins TRBV28 to TRBJ2-3; 7 bases fit TRBD2. CDR1 and CDR2 from the germline V gene are MDHEN and SYDVKM. V trimming: 6 bases; J trimming: 3 bases; junction bases outside the gene matches: 15. There are 17 residues in the CDR3. CDR3 protein: CASSPIAPGLTTDTQYF. In nucleotides, the CDR3 is TGTGCCAGCAGCCCTATCGCACCGGGACTAACAACAGATACGCAGTATTTT. The full variable domain, rest sourced from reference TRBV28 and TRBJ2-3, is DVKVTQSSRYLVKRTGEKVFLECVQDMDHENMFWYRQDPGLGLRLIYFSYDVKMKEKGDIPEGYSVSREKKERFSLILESASTNQTSMYLCASSPIAPGLTTDTQYFGPGTRLTVL.

This clone occurred a few times. The genes are TRBV9 and TRBJ1-1, with D unresolved. CDR1 and CDR2 from the germline V gene are SGDLS and YYNGEE. This CDR3 comprises 15 residues. V shed 0 bases and J shed 0 bases, with 9 bases lying between them. In DNA form, the CDR3 reads TGTGCCAGCAGCGTAGTAGCGGGAATGAACACTGAAGCTTTCTTT. Residues: CASSVVAGMNTEAFF.

This chain joins TRBV27 and TRBJ2-1; 9 bases agree with TRBD2. Trimming at V came to 3 bases and at J to 10 bases, leaving 7 bases not matched to a gene. Germline lookup yields CDR1 MNHEY and CDR2 SMNVEV (reference sequence). This CDR3 region has 14 residues. The CDR3 DNA reads TGTGCCAGCAGTTTCGGCGGGAGGGCCGGGGAGCAGTTCTTC. As protein: CASSFGGRAGEQFF.

The rearrangement joins TRBV27 to TRBJ2-3, with 13 bases identical to TRBD2. This CDR3 comprises 17 residues. After removal of 2 bases from V and 5 bases from J, the junction contained 7 bases not matched to a gene. From germline, CDR1 is MNHEY and CDR2 SMNVEV (reference sequence). The CDR3 loop reads CASSLRLAGGLRDTQYF. CDR3 DNA sequence: TGTGCCAGCAGTTTAAGACTAGCGGGAGGATTAAGAGATACGCAGTATTTT.

The rearrangement links TRBV7-9 to TRBJ2-2, with TRBD1 identical over 7 bases. CDR1 is SEHNR, CDR2 FQNEAQ, per germline (reference sequence). V was clipped by 4 bases and J by 2 bases; unmatched bases: 7. There are 16 residues in the CDR3. Here the CDR3 DNA reads TGTGCCAGCAGCTCCCCCGGGACAGAAAACACCGGGGAGCTGTTTTTT. Its protein product is CASSSPGTENTGELFF.

V usage is TRBV4-3 and J usage is TRBJ2-1; TRBD2 matches 11 bases. Trimming took 0 bases from V and 8 from J; bases not matched to a gene: 9. The CDR3 spans 17 residues. Germline CDR1 is LGHNA and CDR2 is YSLEER. CDR3 DNA: TGCGCCAGCAGCCAAGATCTTCCTAGCGGGAGGATCGATGAGCAGTTCTTC. This encodes CASSQDLPSGRIDEQFF.

J is TRBJ2-7 and V is TRBV5-6, with a possible D match to TRBD1 (6 bases). CDR3 length: 16 residues. The germline gives CDR1 SGHDT, CDR2 YYEEEE. The germline V and J ends were trimmed by 4 bases and 2 bases, with 19 bases remaining between them. The CDR3 is CASSQRTEPNPYEQYF. DNA for the CDR3: TGTGCCAGCAGCCAGCGGACAGAACCTAATCCCTACGAGCAGTACTTC.

The chain carries TRBV5-1 and TRBJ2-3; the D gene is possibly TRBD1 (5 bases). Per germline, CDR1 SGHRS and CDR2 YFSETQ. CDR3 size: 12 residues. Trimming took off 6 bases at V and 0 bases at J, with 5 bases between the two ends. CDR3 nucleotide sequence: TGCGCCAGCACAGGGAGCACAGATACGCAGTATTTT. Encoded protein: CASTGSTDTQYF.

J is TRBJ1-2 and V is TRBV28; possible D gene TRBD1, 6 bases. From germline, CDR1 is MDHEN and CDR2 SYDVKM. Between the trimmed V and J ends, which lost 10 bases and 1 base, there was a span of 28 bases. There are 18 residues in the CDR3. CDR3 loop: CAISRNPKGETDNYGYTF. CDR3 sequence (DNA): TGTGCCATCAGCAGGAACCCAAAGGGGGAGACGGATAACTATGGCTACACCTTC.

The gene calls are TRBV25-1 and TRBJ2-5, with a tentative D call TRBD1 (5 bases). Germline V gene data show CDR1 as MGHDK and CDR2 as SYGVNS. CDR3 size: 15 residues. V gave up 3 bases and J gave up 0 bases, with 11 bases separating them. The chain's CDR3 is CASSDWRTNQETQYF. DNA of the CDR3: TGTGCCAGCAGTGATTGGCGGACAAACCAAGAGACCCAGTACTTC.

The chain links TRBV5-1 to TRBJ1-2; D not resolved. V lost 0 bases to trimming and J lost 6 bases, with 12 bases between them. This CDR3 has 14 amino acids. The germline gives CDR1 SGHRS, CDR2 YFSETQ. The DNA of the CDR3 is TGCGCCAGCAGCTTGGCCACGGGAGGGAATGGCTACACCTTC. The encoded protein is CASSLATGGNGYTF.

The chain couples TRBV19 to TRBJ2-7, with D uncertain. The CDR3 spans 13 residues. Trimming stripped 5 bases from V and 5 bases from J, with 13 bases between. CDR1 and CDR2 (germline): LNHDA, SQIVND (reference sequence). CDR3 nucleotide sequence: TGTGCCAGTAGTCTATCCATTGTGAACGAGCAGTACTTC. Its protein product is CASSLSIVNEQYF.

The chain employs TRBV4-1 and TRBJ1-5; D is undetermined. Germline V gives CDR1 MGHRA, CDR2 YSYEKL. Between the trimmed V and J ends, which lost 0 bases and 0 bases, there was a span of 6 bases. The CDR3 is 15 residues long. Here the CDR3 DNA reads TGCGCCAGCAGCCAAGATAACGGTAGCAATCAGCCCCAGCATTTT. It codes for CASSQDNGSNQPQHF.

V gene TRBV27 combines with J gene TRBJ2-2; 10 bases are shared with TRBD1. Germline V gene data show CDR1 as MNHEY and CDR2 as SMNVEV (reference sequence). The CDR3 totals 15 residues. The trim removed 5 bases at V and 6 bases at J, leaving 6 bases unmatched. CDR3 in amino acids: CASSAGTGVAGELFF. The DNA of the CDR3 is TGTGCCAGCAGTGCAGGGACAGGGGTGGCCGGGGAGCTGTTTTTT.

The chain employs TRBV23-1 and TRBJ1-5; D unresolved. TRBV23-1 is flagged as an ORF with uncertain function. This CDR3 spans 10 amino acids. V lost 5 bases, J lost 7 bases, and 3 bases lay in between. The CDR3 here is CASSSQPQHF. The CDR3 nucleotides read TGCGCCAGCAGTAGCCAGCCCCAGCATTTT.

The V call is TRBV10-3, the J call TRBJ2-3; TRBD1 is a possible D gene (5 bases). Germline CDR1 ENHRY, CDR2 SYGVKD. The germline V and J ends were trimmed by 6 bases and 2 bases, with 15 bases remaining between them. CDR3 length: 15 residues. CDR3 loop: CAIRPTGTNTDTQYF. The DNA of the CDR3 is TGTGCCATCAGGCCCACAGGTACCAACACAGATACGCAGTATTTT.

This clone showed up just once. The genes are TRBV6-5 and TRBJ2-1; D is undetermined. Germline lookup yields CDR1 MNHEY and CDR2 SVGAGI. The CDR3 consists of 13 residues. V was pared by 1 base and J by 9 bases, with 10 bases between. CDR3 DNA sequence: TGTGCCAGCAGTTACTTCGAGGAAAGTGAGCAGTTCTTC. The encoded protein is CASSYFEESEQFF.